This T cell receptor beta chain was documented in a study of cytomegalovirus exposure and HLA in healthy donors. Whole-study results and caveats: The authors listed around 150 TCR beta chains as cytomegalovirus-associated. A later analysis found most CMV-associated TCR beta chains apparently HLA-restricted.

To note about this clone: The antigen remains undetermined. At one boundary the junction diverges from the germline segment, which might be a read error.

13 Jbeta primers and 60 Vbeta primers were used for the PCR. The data were produced by immunoSEQ multiplex PCR, yet TCRdb's version contains in-frame clones alone and is incomplete. The clone table shows over 50,000 clones, with the ten largest holding about 9.2%. Sequenced input: PBMCs. The receptor was derived from a middle-aged man in good health and CMV-seropositive.

CDR3 in DNA: TGTGCCAGCAGTTACACTTCTGGGGCCAACGTCCTGACTTTT. Translated: CASSYTSGANVLTF. The chain recombines TRBV6-5 with TRBJ2-6; D perhaps matches TRBD1 (5 bases). The CDR3 has 14 amino acids. The germline V gene encodes CDR1 MNHEY and CDR2 SVGAGI.